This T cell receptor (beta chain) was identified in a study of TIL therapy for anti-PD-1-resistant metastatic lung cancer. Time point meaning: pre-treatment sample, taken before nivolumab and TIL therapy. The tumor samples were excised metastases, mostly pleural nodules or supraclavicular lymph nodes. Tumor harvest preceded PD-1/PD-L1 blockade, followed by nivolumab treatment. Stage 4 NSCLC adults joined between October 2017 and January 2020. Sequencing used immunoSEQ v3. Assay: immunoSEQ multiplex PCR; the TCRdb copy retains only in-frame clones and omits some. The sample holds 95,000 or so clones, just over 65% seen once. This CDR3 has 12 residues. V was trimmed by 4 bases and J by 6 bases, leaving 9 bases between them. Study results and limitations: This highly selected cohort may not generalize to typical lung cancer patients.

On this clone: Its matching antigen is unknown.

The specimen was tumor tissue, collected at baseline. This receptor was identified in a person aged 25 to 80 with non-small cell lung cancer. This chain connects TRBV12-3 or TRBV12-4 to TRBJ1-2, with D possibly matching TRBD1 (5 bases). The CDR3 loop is CASSWGVNGYTF. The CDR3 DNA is TGTGCCAGCAGTTGGGGGGTTAATGGCTACACCTTC.